Listed here are 8 T cell receptor beta chains from one sample, sequenced in a study of control samples from healthy donors and cancer patients. Generated by immunoSEQ multiplex PCR, the TCRdb table keeps only in-frame clones and is missing some. Of about 130,000 clones in the sample, 90% were seen once. The sequenced sample was blood. The receptors here all came from a man younger than 35 in good health.

The rearrangement links TRBV7-6 to TRBJ2-1, with no clear D. Trimming stripped 1 base from V and 0 bases from J, with 10 bases between. Germline V gene lookup returns CDR1 SGHVS and CDR2 FNYEAQ. The CDR3 contains 16 residues. CDR3 in amino acids: CASSLVASSSYNEQFF. The CDR3 bases are TGTGCCAGCAGCTTAGTGGCCTCAAGCTCCTACAATGAGCAGTTCTTC.

The rearrangement uses TRBV15 and TRBJ1-1; weak D call: TRBD1 (6 bases). The V end was cut by 0 bases, the J end by 8 bases, with 16 bases between. Germline values: CDR1 LNHNV, CDR2 YYDKDF (reference sequence). The CDR3 has 15 amino acids. CDR3 in DNA: TGTGCCACCAGCAGAGATTTAGACAGGAAGGGGGAAGCTTTCTTT. Translated: CATSRDLDRKGEAFF.

The V call is TRBV9, the J call TRBJ1-1, with D possibly matching TRBD1 (5 bases). This CDR3 contains 14 residues. Germline V gives CDR1 SGDLS, CDR2 YYNGEE. Trimming removed 0 bases at V and 11 bases at J, with 17 bases between. The CDR3 here is CASSVGLGPIGAFF. The CDR3, as DNA: TGTGCCAGCAGCGTAGGATTGGGGCCCATTGGGGCTTTCTTT.

The V call is TRBV29-1, the J call TRBJ2-5; TRBD2 is a possible D gene (7 bases). Trimming took 7 bases from V and 5 from J, leaving 20 bases between them. CDR3 length: 14 residues. The germline gives CDR1 SQVTM, CDR2 ANQGSEA. Here the CDR3 reads CSANKRGGAETQYF. CDR3 coding DNA: TGCAGCGCTAACAAAAGGGGGGGAGCGGAGACCCAGTACTTC.

The chain uses TRBV13 and TRBJ2-3; D might be TRBD1 (6 bases). Germline V gene data show CDR1 as PRHDT and CDR2 as FYEKMQ (reference sequence). The CDR3 contains 17 residues. Trimming left V 4 bases short and J 0 bases short, with 17 bases between. The CDR3 region has the DNA TGTGCCAGCAGCTCAAGCCCGACAGGTGTCAGCACAGATACGCAGTATTTT. Translated, it gives CASSSSPTGVSTDTQYF.

The genes are TRBV5-1 and TRBJ1-1; the D gene is possibly TRBD1 (6 bases). CDR1 is SGHRS and CDR2 is YFSETQ in the germline V gene. Trimming removed 2 bases from V and 5 bases from J, with 13 bases in between. The CDR3 totals 14 residues. The CDR3 region is CASSFEGVGTEAFF. The CDR3 coding sequence is TGCGCCAGCAGCTTCGAGGGGGTCGGAACTGAAGCTTTCTTT.

The CDR3 region has the DNA TGTGCCAGCAGTGGCATCCCGCCGGGACAGGGCCAAGAGACCCAGTACTTC. Protein: CASSGIPPGQGQETQYF. V is TRBV25-1 and J is TRBJ2-5; 9 positions match TRBD1. Losses at the gene ends were 4 bases for V and 1 base for J; bases not matched to a gene: 10. Germline-derived CDR1 and CDR2 are MGHDK and SYGVNS. The CDR3 has 17 residues.

At least ten counts were recorded for this clone. The rearrangement links TRBV3-1 (or the pseudogene TRBV3-2) to TRBJ1-2, with 9 nucleotides matching TRBD1. This CDR3 region has 15 residues. Germline loops: CDR1 LGHDT, CDR2 YNNKEL (reference sequence). V shed 5 bases and J 2 bases; nucleotides not matched to a gene: 6. The CDR3 is CASSYLGQGNYGYTF. In DNA form, the CDR3 reads TGTGCCAGCAGCTACCTCGGACAGGGGAACTATGGCTACACCTTC.